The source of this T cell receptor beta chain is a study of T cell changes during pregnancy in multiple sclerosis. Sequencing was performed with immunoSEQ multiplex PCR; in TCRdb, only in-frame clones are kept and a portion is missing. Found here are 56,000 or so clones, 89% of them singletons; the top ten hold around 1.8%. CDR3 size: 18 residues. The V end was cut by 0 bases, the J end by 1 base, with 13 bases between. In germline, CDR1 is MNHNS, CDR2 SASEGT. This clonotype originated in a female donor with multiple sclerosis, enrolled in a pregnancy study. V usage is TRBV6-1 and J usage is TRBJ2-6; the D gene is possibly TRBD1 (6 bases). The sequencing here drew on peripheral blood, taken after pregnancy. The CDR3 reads CASSEAETGPSGANVLTF. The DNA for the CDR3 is TGTGCCAGCAGTGAAGCAGAGACAGGCCCATCTGGGGCCAACGTCCTGACTTTC.